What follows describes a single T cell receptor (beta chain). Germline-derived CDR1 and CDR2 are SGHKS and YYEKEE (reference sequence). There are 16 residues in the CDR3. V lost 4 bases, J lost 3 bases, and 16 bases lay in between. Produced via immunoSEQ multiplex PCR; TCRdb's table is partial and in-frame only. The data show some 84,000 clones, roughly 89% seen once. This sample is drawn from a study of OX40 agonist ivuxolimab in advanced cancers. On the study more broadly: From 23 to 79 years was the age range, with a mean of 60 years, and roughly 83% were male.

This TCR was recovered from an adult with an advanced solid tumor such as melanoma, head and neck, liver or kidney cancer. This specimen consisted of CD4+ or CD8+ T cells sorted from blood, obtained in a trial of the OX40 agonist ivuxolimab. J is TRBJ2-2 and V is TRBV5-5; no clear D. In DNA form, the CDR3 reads TGTGCCAGCAGCCGTCAGACCTACGCGGACACCGGGGAGCTGTTTTTT. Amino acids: CASSRQTYADTGELFF.